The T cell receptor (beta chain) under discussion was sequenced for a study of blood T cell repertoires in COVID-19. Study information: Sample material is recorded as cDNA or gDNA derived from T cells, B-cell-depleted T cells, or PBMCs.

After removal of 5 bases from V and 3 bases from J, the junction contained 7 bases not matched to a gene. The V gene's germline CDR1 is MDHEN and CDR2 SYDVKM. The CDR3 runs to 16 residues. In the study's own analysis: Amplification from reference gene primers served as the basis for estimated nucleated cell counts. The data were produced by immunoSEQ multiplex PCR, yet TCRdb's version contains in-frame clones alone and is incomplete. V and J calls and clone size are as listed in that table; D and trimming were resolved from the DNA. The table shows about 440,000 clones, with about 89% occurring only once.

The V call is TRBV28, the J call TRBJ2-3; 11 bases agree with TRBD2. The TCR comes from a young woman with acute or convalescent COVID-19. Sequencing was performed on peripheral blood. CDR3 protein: CASSTWLAGGTDTQYF. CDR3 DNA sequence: TGTGCCAGCAGTACCTGGCTAGCGGGGGGAACAGATACGCAGTATTTT.